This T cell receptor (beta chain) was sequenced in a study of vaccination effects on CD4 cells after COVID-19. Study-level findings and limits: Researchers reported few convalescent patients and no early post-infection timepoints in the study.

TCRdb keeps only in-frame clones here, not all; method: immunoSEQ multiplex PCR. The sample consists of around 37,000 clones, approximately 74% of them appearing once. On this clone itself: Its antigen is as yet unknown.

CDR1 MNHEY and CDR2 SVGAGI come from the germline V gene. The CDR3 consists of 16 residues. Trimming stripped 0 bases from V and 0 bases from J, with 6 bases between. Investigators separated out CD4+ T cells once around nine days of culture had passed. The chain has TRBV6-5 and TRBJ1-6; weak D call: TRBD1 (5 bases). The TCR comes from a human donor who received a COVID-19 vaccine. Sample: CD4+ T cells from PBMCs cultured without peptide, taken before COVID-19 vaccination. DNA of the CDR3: TGTGCCAGCAGTTACTCGAGGGGCTCCTATAATTCACCCCTCCACTTT. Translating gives CASSYSRGSYNSPLHF.